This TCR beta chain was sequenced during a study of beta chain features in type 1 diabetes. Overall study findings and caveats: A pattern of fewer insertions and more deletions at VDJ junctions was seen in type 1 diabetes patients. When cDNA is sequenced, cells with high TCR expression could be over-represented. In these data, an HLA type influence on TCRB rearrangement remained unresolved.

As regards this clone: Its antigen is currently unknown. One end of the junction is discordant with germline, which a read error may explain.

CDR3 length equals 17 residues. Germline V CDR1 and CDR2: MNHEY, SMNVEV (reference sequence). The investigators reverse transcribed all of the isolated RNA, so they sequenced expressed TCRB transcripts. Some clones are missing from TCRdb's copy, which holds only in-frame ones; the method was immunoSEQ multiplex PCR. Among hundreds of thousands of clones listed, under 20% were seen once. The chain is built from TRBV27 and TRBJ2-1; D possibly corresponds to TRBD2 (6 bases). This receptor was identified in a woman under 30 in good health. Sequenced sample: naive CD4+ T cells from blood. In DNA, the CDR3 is TGTGCCAGCAGTTTATCGTGGCCGGGAGCCTCCGACAATGAGCAGTTCTTC. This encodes CASSLSWPGASDNEQFF.